This T cell receptor beta chain was sequenced for a study of blood T cell repertoires in COVID-19. Study details: In each case, the material was cDNA or gDNA derived from T cells, B-cell-depleted T cells, or PBMCs.

Original analysis: Estimates of nucleated cell counts were drawn from the amplification of reference gene primers. The protocol was immunoSEQ multiplex PCR, while the TCRdb copy is restricted to in-frame clones and leaves out a portion. D and trimming come from the DNA, and the V and J calls and clone size come from that table. The sample records approximately 210,000 clones, about 86% being singletons. This CDR3 spans 14 amino acids. From germline, CDR1 is GTSNPN and CDR2 SVGIG (reference sequence). V was shortened by 3 bases and J by 4 bases, with 15 bases between the two germline ends. In terms of age and location, participants ranged from about 18 to 95 years and lived in under 30 US areas. This clone was found once.

The chain employs TRBV30 and TRBJ1-2; unclear D gene. The sequence came from a woman aged 45-60 years with acute COVID-19. The sequencing sample was made of PBMCs or T cells enriched from blood (not recorded which). In DNA, the CDR3 is TGTGCCTGGAGCGACTTGGGAGGACTCTATGGCTACACCTTC. Translated: CAWSDLGGLYGYTF.